This T cell receptor beta chain was sequenced in a study of blood T cell repertoires in COVID-19. Trimming took 7 bases from V and 1 from J, leaving 14 bases between them. The CDR3 is 14 amino acids. CDR1 and CDR2 from the germline V gene are SQVTM and ANQGSEA. In the original analysis: How many nucleated cells were present was estimated from reference gene primer amplification. This table comes from immunoSEQ multiplex PCR, and its TCRdb copy is limited to in-frame clones, with some not included. From that table come the V and J calls and clone size; the DNA was used to work out D and trimming. The profile covers under 250,000 clones, with approximately 86% appearing a single time and about 3.9% taken by the ten largest.

The receptor's source is an elderly woman with acute or convalescent COVID-19. The chain combines TRBV29-1 with TRBJ1-3; D is uncertain. Sequencing was carried out using peripheral blood. Here the CDR3 DNA reads TGCAGCGGCTTCCGTTCGGGATCTGGAAACACCATATATTTT. It specifies CSGFRSGSGNTIYF.